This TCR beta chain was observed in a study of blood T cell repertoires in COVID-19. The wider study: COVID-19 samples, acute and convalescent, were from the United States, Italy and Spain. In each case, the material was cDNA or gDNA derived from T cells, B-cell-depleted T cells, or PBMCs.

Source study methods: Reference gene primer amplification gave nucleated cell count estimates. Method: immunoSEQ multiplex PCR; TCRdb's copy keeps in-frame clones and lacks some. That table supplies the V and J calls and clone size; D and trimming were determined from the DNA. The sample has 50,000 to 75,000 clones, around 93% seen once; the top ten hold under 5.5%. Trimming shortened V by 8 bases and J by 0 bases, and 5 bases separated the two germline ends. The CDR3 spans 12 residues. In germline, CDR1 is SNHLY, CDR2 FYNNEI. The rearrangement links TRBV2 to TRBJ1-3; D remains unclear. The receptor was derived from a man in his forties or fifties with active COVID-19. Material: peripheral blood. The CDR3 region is CASWSSGNTIYF. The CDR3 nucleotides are TGTGCCAGCTGGAGCTCTGGAAACACCATATATTTT.